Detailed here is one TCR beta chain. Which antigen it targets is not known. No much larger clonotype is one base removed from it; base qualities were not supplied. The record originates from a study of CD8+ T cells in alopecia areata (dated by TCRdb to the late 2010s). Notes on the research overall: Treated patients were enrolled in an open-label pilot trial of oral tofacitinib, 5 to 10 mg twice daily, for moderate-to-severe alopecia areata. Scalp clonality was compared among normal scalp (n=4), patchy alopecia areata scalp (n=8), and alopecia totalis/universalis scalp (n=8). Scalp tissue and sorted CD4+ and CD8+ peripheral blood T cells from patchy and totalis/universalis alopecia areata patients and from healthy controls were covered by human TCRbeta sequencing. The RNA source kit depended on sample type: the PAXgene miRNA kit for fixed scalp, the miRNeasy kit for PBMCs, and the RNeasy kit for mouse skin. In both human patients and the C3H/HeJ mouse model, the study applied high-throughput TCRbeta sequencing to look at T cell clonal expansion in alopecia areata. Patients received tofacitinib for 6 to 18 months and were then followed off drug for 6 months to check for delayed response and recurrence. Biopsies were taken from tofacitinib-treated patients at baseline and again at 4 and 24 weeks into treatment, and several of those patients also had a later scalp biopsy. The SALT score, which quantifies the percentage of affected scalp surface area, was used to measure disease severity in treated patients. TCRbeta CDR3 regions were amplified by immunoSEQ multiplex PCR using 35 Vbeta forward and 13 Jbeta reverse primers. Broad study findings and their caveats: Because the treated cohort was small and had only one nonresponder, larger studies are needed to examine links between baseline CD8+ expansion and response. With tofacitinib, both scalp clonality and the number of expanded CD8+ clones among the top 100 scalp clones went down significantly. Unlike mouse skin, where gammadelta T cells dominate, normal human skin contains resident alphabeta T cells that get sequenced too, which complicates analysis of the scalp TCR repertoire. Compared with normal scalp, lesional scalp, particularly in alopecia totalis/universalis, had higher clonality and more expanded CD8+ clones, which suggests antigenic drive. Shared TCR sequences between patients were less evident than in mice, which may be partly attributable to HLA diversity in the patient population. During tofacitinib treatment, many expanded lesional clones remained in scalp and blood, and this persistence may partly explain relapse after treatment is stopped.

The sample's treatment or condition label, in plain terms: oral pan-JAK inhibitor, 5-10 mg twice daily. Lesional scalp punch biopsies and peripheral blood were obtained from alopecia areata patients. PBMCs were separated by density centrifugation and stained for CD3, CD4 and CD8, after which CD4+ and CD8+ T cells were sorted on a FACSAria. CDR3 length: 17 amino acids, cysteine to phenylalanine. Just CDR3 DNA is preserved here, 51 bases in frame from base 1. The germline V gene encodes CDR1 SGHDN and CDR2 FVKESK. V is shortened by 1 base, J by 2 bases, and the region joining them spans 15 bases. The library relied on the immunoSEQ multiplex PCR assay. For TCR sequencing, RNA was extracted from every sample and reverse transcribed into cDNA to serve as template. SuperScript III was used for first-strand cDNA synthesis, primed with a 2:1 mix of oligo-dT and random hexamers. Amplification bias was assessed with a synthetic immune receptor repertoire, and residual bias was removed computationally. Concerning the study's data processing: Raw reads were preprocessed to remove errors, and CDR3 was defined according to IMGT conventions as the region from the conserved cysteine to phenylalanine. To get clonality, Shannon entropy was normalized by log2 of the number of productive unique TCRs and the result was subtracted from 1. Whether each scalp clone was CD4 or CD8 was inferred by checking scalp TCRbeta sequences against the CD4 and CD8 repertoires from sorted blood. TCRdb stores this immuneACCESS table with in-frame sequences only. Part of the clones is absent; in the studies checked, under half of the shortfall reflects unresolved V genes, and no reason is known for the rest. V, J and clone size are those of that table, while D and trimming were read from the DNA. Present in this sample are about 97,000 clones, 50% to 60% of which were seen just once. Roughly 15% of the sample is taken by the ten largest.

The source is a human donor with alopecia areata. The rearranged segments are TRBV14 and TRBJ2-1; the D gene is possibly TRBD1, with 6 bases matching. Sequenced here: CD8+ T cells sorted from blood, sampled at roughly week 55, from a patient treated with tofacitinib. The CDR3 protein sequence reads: CASSQVWAGETYNEQFF. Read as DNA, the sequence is TGTGCCAGCAGCCAAGTCTGGGCAGGGGAGACCTACAATGAGCAGTTCTTC. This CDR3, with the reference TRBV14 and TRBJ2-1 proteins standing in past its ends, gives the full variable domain EAGVTQFPSHSVIEKGQTVTLRCDPISGHDNLYWYRRVMGKEIKFLLHFVKESKQDESGMPNNRFLAERTGGTYSTLKVQPAELEDSGVYFCASSQVWAGETYNEQFFGPGTRLTVL.